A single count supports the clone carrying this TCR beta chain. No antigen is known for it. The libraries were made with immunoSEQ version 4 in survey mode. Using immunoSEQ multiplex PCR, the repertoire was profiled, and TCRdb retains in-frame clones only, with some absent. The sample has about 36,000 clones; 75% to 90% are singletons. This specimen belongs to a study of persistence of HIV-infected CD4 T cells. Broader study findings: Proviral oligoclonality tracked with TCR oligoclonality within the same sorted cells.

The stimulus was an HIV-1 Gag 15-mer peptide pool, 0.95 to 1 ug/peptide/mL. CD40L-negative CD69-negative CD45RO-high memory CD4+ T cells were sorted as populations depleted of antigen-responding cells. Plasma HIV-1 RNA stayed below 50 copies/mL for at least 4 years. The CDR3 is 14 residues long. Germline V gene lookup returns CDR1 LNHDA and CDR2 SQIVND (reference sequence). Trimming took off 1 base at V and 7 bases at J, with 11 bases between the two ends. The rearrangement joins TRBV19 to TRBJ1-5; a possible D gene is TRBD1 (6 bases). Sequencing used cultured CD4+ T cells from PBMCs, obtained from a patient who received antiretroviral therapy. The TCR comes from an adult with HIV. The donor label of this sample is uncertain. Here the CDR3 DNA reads TGTGCCAGTAGTATAGCCCAGGGGAACCAGCCCCAGCATTTT. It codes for CASSIAQGNQPQHF.